The subject of this entry is one TCR beta chain. The CDR3 is 16 residues long. With 0 bases clipped from V and 9 bases from J, the junction kept 9 bases outside the gene matches. The germline CDR1 and CDR2 sequences are SGHRS and YFSETQ. The data were obtained in a study of blood T cell repertoires in COVID-19. TCRdb's copy holds only in-frame clones and misses some; the assay was immunoSEQ multiplex PCR. This table has about 110,000 clones, over 75% appearing once. The sample consisted of peripheral blood. The TCR comes from an older woman with acute or convalescent COVID-19. The chain combines TRBV5-1 with TRBJ1-6; the match to TRBD1 covers 7 bases. CDR3 nucleotide sequence: TGCGCCAGCAGCTTGGGAGGGGGCGCTTGGGGTTCACCCCTCCACTTT. This codes for CASSLGGGAWGSPLHF. Supplemented by reference TRBV5-1 and TRBJ1-6, the full variable domain reads KAGVTQTPRYLIKTRGQQVTLSCSPISGHRSVSWYQQTPGQGLQFLFEYFSETQRNKGNFPGRFSGRQFSNSRSEMNVSTLELGDSALYLCASSLGGGAWGSPLHFGNGTRLTVT.